What follows are 27 T cell receptor beta chains derived from one specimen sequenced in a study of breast tumors, draining lymph nodes, adjacent tissues. One entry per CDR3 protein results from TCRdb running MiXCR on the multiplex PCR reads. The sample has 20,000 to 25,000 distinct CDR3 sequences, 68% seen once. The sequenced material came from tumor-adjacent breast tissue. These receptors came from a female donor with breast cancer. Some clones in this sample may be carry-over from other donors' samples.

The chain carries TRBV10-3 and TRBJ2-7; TRBD2 aligns across 7 bases. The CDR3 length is 15 residues. Trimming at V came to 8 bases and at J to 0 bases, leaving 10 bases not matched to a gene. CDR1 is ENHRY and CDR2 is SYGVKD in the germline V gene. CDR3 region: CAIGTGGGSSYEQYF. CDR3 in DNA: TGTGCCATCGGGACGGGAGGTGGAAGCTCCTACGAGCAGTACTTC.

The rearrangement uses TRBV11-1 and TRBJ2-3, with D possibly TRBD2 on 5 matching bases. This CDR3 comprises 12 residues. V lost 6 bases and J lost 7, with 11 bases in between. Germline V gene sequence: CDR1 SGHAT, CDR2 FQDESV (reference sequence). In DNA form, the CDR3 reads TGTGCCAGCAGTCAGGACTTTCATACGCAGTATTTT. Translation gives CASSQDFHTQYF.

The V gene is TRBV27, the J gene TRBJ2-1; 9 bases are shared with TRBD1. Per germline, CDR1 MNHEY and CDR2 SMNVEV (reference sequence). Trimming at V came to 0 bases and at J to 9 bases, leaving 6 bases not matched to a gene. The CDR3 covers 15 residues. CDR3 DNA sequence: TGTGCCAGCAGTTTATCAGGACAGGGGTTTTCTGAGCAGTTCTTC. Residues: CASSLSGQGFSEQFF.

This chain links TRBV7-2 with TRBJ2-3, with 7 bases aligning to TRBD2. The CDR3 is made up of 15 amino acids. CDR1 and CDR2 (germline): SGHTA, FQGNSA. V gave up 2 bases and J gave up 4 bases; unmatched junction bases: 6. As DNA, the CDR3 is TGTGCCAGCAGCTTATCGGGAGGCAAGGCAGATACGCAGTATTTT. Protein: CASSLSGGKADTQYF.

V is TRBV27 and J is TRBJ2-3; D is possibly TRBD1 or TRBD2 (6 bases each). Trimming stripped 6 bases from V and 6 bases from J, with 13 bases between. CDR1 is MNHEY, CDR2 SMNVEV, per germline (reference sequence). The CDR3 has 13 amino acids. The CDR3 bases are TGTGCCAGCAGCACGGGGGCCGGGGATACGCAGTATTTT. Translating gives CASSTGAGDTQYF.

Points on this clonotype: Germline and junction disagree at one end, which may indicate a read error. J is TRBJ2-3 and V is TRBV7-8; 13 bases fit TRBD2. Germline V gene sequence: CDR1 SGHVS, CDR2 FQNEAQ. The CDR3 extends over 13 amino acids. This CDR3 is CASSSRTSGRGKF. CDR3 in DNA: TGTGCCAGCAGCTCGAGGACTAGCGGGAGAGGCAAGTTT.

CDR3 sequence reads: CSARGGGSSGNTIYF. The CDR3, as DNA: TGCAGTGCTAGAGGGGGGGGCTCCTCTGGAAACACCATATATTTT. The rearrangement joins TRBV20-1 to TRBJ1-3; D may be TRBD1 (6 bases). The CDR3 has 15 residues. CDR1 and CDR2 (germline): DFQATT, SNEGSKA (reference sequence). V was cut by 1 base and J by 0 bases, with 10 bases left in between.

The chain uses TRBV2 and TRBJ2-7; 7 nucleotides align to TRBD2. Germline loops: CDR1 SNHLY, CDR2 FYNNEI. V shed 4 bases, J shed 2 bases, and the junction held 5 bases outside the gene matches. The CDR3 totals 14 residues. CDR3 nucleotide sequence: TGTGCCAGCAGTGTCGGGAGGTATACCTACGAGCAGTACTTC. Residues: CASSVGRYTYEQYF.

This clonotype came up many times. This chain joins TRBV6-6 and TRBJ2-5, with D unclear. The V and J ends lost 5 bases and 2 bases respectively, with 3 bases between them. The CDR3 length is 11 residues. Germline V gene data show CDR1 as MNHNY and CDR2 as SVGAGI (reference sequence). The CDR3 DNA follows: TGTGCCAGCAGTAGACAAGAGACCCAGTACTTC. This encodes CASSRQETQYF.

V usage is TRBV29-1 and J usage is TRBJ1-3; no clear D. The CDR3 runs to 13 residues. CDR1 is SQVTM, CDR2 ANQGSEA, per germline. V lost 4 bases, J lost 0 bases, and 7 bases lay in between. The CDR3: CSVVTLSGNTIYF. The CDR3 DNA follows: TGCAGCGTTGTAACCCTCTCTGGAAACACCATATATTTT.

The chain has TRBV7-2 and TRBJ2-1, with D maybe TRBD2 (5 bases). Trimming left V 4 bases short and J 3 bases short, with 13 bases between. This CDR3 is 15 amino acids long. Germline CDR1 SGHTA, CDR2 FQGNSA. The CDR3 loop reads CASSSTSGFYNEQFF. The CDR3 DNA is TGTGCCAGCAGCTCAACGAGCGGATTCTACAATGAGCAGTTCTTC.

This clonotype was observed a handful of times. J is TRBJ2-2 and V is TRBV5-4; the match to TRBD2 covers 13 bases. This CDR3 is 16 amino acids long. The V gene end was trimmed by 3 bases and the J gene end by 4 bases; junction bases not matched to a gene: 3. Germline V lookup: CDR1 SGHNT, CDR2 YYREEE (reference sequence). CDR3 sequence: CASSWGTSGATGELFF. The DNA for the CDR3 is TGTGCCAGCAGCTGGGGGACTAGCGGGGCCACCGGGGAGCTGTTTTTT.

In regard to this clonotype: One junction end disagrees with the germline gene, perhaps due to a read error. This rearrangement joins TRBV13 to TRBJ2-7; D uncertain. Germline V gives CDR1 PRHDT, CDR2 FYEKMQ (reference sequence). This CDR3 spans 11 amino acids. This CDR3 reads CASSSAYEQHF. CDR3 bases: TGTGCCAGCAGCTCCGCCTACGAGCAGCACTTC.

This clonotype is a singleton in its sample. The J gene is TRBJ1-5, the V gene TRBV6-1; D may be TRBD1 (6 bases). The CDR3 is made up of 19 amino acids. V was shortened by 10 bases and J by 0 bases, with 28 bases between the two germline ends. The V gene's germline CDR1 is MNHNS and CDR2 SASEGT. CDR3 in amino acids: CATIITEQGKAYSNQPQHF. CDR3 DNA sequence: TGTGCCACCATAATCACGGAACAGGGAAAGGCTTATAGCAATCAGCCCCAGCATTTT.

The V gene is TRBV2, the J gene TRBJ1-2; 8 nucleotides line up with TRBD1. Germline V gives CDR1 SNHLY, CDR2 FYNNEI. Losses at the gene ends were 4 bases for V and 5 bases for J; bases not matched to a gene: 6. The length of the CDR3 is 14 residues. The CDR3 here is CASSGQGAEYGYTF. In DNA, the CDR3 is TGTGCCAGCAGTGGGCAGGGGGCGGAATATGGCTACACCTTC.

This chain connects TRBV10-3 to TRBJ2-7, with TRBD2 matching over 14 bases. The germline gives CDR1 ENHRY, CDR2 SYGVKD. The J segment lost 6 bases and the V segment lost 2 bases, leaving 6 bases of the junction unmatched. CDR3 length equals 16 residues. This chain's CDR3 is CAISEGRTSGRTEQYF. In nucleotides, the CDR3 is TGTGCCATCAGTGAGGGACGGACTAGCGGGAGGACCGAGCAGTACTTC.

This sequence joins TRBV6-1 and TRBJ2-4; D is ambiguous. Germline CDR1 is MNHNS and CDR2 is SASEGT. V was clipped by 6 bases and J by 0 bases, with 9 bases between them. The CDR3 is made up of 14 amino acids. CDR3 sequence reads: CASRQSLAKNIQYF. The CDR3 DNA reads TGTGCCAGCAGGCAATCTTTAGCCAAAAACATTCAGTACTTC.

This clonotype was detected ten times or more. V usage is TRBV14 and J usage is TRBJ2-4; D possibly matches TRBD1 or TRBD2 (5 bases each). The CDR3 contains 15 residues. Germline V CDR1 and CDR2: SGHDN, FVKESK. V was trimmed by 5 bases and J by 6 bases, leaving 17 bases between them. The CDR3 nucleotides read TGTGCCAGCAGCTCCGGGACGTCAATTAGAAACATTCAGTACTTC. This encodes CASSSGTSIRNIQYF.

V and J are TRBV11-2 and TRBJ2-1; 8 bases fit TRBD2. The CDR3 runs to 16 residues. Germline-derived CDR1 and CDR2 are SGHAT and FQNNGV. Unmatched junction bases numbered 15, after V lost 4 bases and J lost 10 bases. The CDR3, as DNA: TGTGCCAGCAGCTCAAGAGGTCTAGCGGGCGCGACGGAGCAGTTCTTC. Translating gives CASSSRGLAGATEQFF.

The J gene is TRBJ1-6, the V gene TRBV4-1, with 9 bases fitting TRBD1. This CDR3 has 15 amino acids. Germline V CDR1 and CDR2: MGHRA, YSYEKL. The junction had 4 bases not matched to a gene; V was cut back by 3 bases and J by 7 bases. This chain's CDR3 is CASSHGTGLNSPLHF. CDR3 sequence (DNA): TGCGCCAGCAGCCACGGGACAGGGCTAAATTCACCCCTCCACTTT.

The V gene is TRBV7-6, the J gene TRBJ2-7, with TRBD2 identical over 7 bases. V lost 8 bases and J lost 1; bases outside the gene matches: 8. This CDR3 is 14 amino acids long. The germline CDR1 and CDR2 sequences are SGHVS and FNYEAQ. The CDR3, as DNA: TGTGCCAGCGGAGAAGCGGGAAGGTCCTACGAGCAGTACTTC. Translating gives CASGEAGRSYEQYF.

The V gene is TRBV20-1, the J gene TRBJ1-2; D might be TRBD1 (5 bases). V lost 2 bases, J lost 2 bases, and 9 bases lay in between. The CDR3 contains 13 residues. Germline V gives CDR1 DFQATT, CDR2 SNEGSKA (reference sequence). CDR3 coding DNA: TGCAGTGCTAGACAGGGTACAAACTATGGCTACACCTTC. Protein sequence: CSARQGTNYGYTF.

This clonotype was found once. This chain connects TRBV25-1 to TRBJ2-1, with 14 bases lining up with TRBD2. The CDR3 sequence is 18 residues long. V was clipped by 3 bases and J by 5 bases; unmatched bases: 9. CDR1 and CDR2 (germline): MGHDK, SYGVNS. CDR3 sequence reads: CASSDDFAGLAGDNEQFF. DNA for the CDR3: TGTGCCAGCAGTGATGATTTCGCGGGACTAGCGGGGGACAATGAGCAGTTCTTC.

The J gene is TRBJ1-6, the V gene TRBV6-5; 10 nucleotides agree with TRBD1. The V gene end was trimmed by 6 bases and the J gene end by 7 bases; junction bases not matched to a gene: 6. The CDR3 loop spans 15 amino acids. The germline V gene encodes CDR1 MNHEY and CDR2 SVGAGI. The CDR3 loop is CASRADRGRNSPLHF. As DNA, the CDR3 is TGTGCCAGCAGAGCCGACAGGGGGCGGAATTCACCCCTCCACTTT.

The chain recombines TRBV5-1 with TRBJ2-1; 8 bases match TRBD2. V was pared by 7 bases and J by 5 bases, with 14 bases of the junction left unmatched. This CDR3 is 16 amino acids long. From germline, CDR1 is SGHRS and CDR2 YFSETQ. The CDR3 loop reads CASCTGGLAGNNEQFF. DNA of the CDR3: TGCGCCAGCTGTACGGGGGGTCTAGCGGGTAACAATGAGCAGTTCTTC.

This chain uses TRBV10-3 with TRBJ2-3, with unresolved D. CDR3 length equals 13 residues. V was shortened by 5 bases and J by 1 base, with 7 bases between the two germline ends. Germline-derived CDR1 and CDR2 are ENHRY and SYGVKD. CDR3 amino acids: CAISTLGTDTQYF. As DNA, the CDR3 is TGTGCCATCAGTACGCTCGGCACAGATACGCAGTATTTT.

V is TRBV6-1 and J is TRBJ2-1, with TRBD2 matching over 12 bases. The germline V gene encodes CDR1 MNHNS and CDR2 SASEGT. Losses at the gene ends were 3 bases for V and 3 bases for J; bases not matched to a gene: 3. This CDR3 is 16 amino acids long. The CDR3 sequence: CASSETSGSFYNEQFF. The CDR3, as DNA: TGTGCCAGCAGTGAGACTAGCGGGAGTTTCTACAATGAGCAGTTCTTC.